This T cell receptor beta chain came from a study of Ad26.COV2.S vaccination and SARS-CoV-2 variants. The CDR3 has 17 residues. V dropped 2 bases and J dropped 1; count of bases not matched to a gene: 10. Germline V lookup: CDR1 MDHEN, CDR2 SYDVKM. Only in-frame clones appear in the TCRdb table, and some are missing; sequencing was by immunoSEQ multiplex PCR. The sample holds more than 400,000 clones; 90% are singletons and the top ten take approximately 4.5%. The treatment: roughly 19 received Ad26.COV2.S at low or high dose, single or two shots; about 5 received placebo; per-sample allocation not given. Collection of the samples took place on day 63 after the first injection of vaccine or placebo.

The chain joins TRBV28 to TRBJ2-7, with 8 positions matching TRBD1. The material sequenced was peripheral blood, taken in a trial of Ad26.COV2.S vaccine versus placebo. The source is a person between 18 and 59 years old who received the Ad26.COV2.S COVID-19 vaccine or a placebo. CDR3 bases: TGTGCCAGCAGTTTAACAGGGGGAGGTAAGAAATCCTACGAGCAGTACTTC. As protein: CASSLTGGGKKSYEQYF.